This TCR beta chain was profiled in a study of shared clonotypes between healthy human individuals. Study-wide findings and caveats: Clonotype sharing across a few donors was observed for 4% to 6.5% of naive CD4 clonotypes. Rarefaction analysis demonstrated incomplete sorted-subset sequencing notwithstanding large depth.

Trimming took off 9 bases at V and 0 bases at J, with 20 bases between the two ends. CDR1 and CDR2 from the germline V gene are LNHDA and SQIVND (reference sequence). This CDR3 has 16 residues. Naive CD8 cells lacked CD45RO, underwent positive selection for CCR7 and left out terminally differentiated effector memory CD45RA+ cells. Comments on this clone: Its matching antigen is unknown.

Libraries were prepared by immunoSEQ multiplex PCR; TCRdb keeps only in-frame clonotypes and omits some of them. In the table there are about 2.2 million clones, just over 90% of which are singletons. The clonotype comes from a man younger than 35 in good health. Some clones in this sample may be carry-over from other donors' samples. Sample: naive CD8+ T cells from PBMCs. J is TRBJ1-1 and V is TRBV19; a possible D gene is TRBD1 (5 bases). The CDR3 nucleotides read TGTGCCAGCCTGCCGCCTTGGGGCTTTATGAACACTGAAGCTTTCTTT. Amino acids: CASLPPWGFMNTEAFF.